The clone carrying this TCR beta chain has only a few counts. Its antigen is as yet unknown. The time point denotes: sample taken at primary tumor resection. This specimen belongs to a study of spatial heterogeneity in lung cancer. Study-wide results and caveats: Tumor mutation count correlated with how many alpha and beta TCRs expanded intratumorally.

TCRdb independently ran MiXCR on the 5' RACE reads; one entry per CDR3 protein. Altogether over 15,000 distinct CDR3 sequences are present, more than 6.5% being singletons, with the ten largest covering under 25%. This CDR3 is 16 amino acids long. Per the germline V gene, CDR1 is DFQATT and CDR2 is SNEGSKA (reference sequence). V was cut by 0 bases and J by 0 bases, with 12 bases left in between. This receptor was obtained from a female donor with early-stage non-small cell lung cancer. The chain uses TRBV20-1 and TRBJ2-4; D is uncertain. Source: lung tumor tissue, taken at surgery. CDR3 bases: TGCAGTGCTAGAGATCTCCCTGTTTTAGCCAAAAACATTCAGTACTTC. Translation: CSARDLPVLAKNIQYF.